The sample holds many counts of the clone carrying this TCR beta chain. Its target is not known. The data derive from a study of regulatory T cells in long-lasting Graves disease. The wider study: Graves' patients, newly diagnosed, had taken antithyroid drugs under 3 months. Study findings and constraints: Patients with persistent disease showed a bias toward TRBV28, TRBJ1-2 and TRBJ2-5. The TCR repertoire of persistent Graves' patients was less diverse than that of newly diagnosed ones.

Assembly of TCR beta libraries relied on iRepertoire HTBI primers together with Arm-PCR of CDR3 regions. In TCRdb, the multiplex PCR reads were re-called with MiXCR into one record per CDR3 protein. The sample holds about 620,000 distinct CDR3 sequences, under 20% seen once. Trimming cost V 3 bases and J 1 base, with 9 bases left between them. The CDR3 totals 14 residues. Time point noted: newly diagnosed GD, antithyroid drugs for less than 3 months. Extracted PBMC RNA gave rise to the TCR library. The peripheral blood volume drawn was approximately 9 milliliters, and it was collected into EDTA tubes. The sample also formed part of further work on T cells in Graves' hyperthyroidism and ophthalmopathy.

This sample comprised peripheral blood mononuclear cells (PBMCs), obtained at new diagnosis, from a patient treated with antithyroid drugs. This receptor was obtained from a woman aged 25-40 years with Graves disease. V is TRBV12-3 or TRBV12-4 and J is TRBJ1-2; no definite D call. CDR3 sequence reads: CASSLLGSNYGYTF. As DNA, the CDR3 is TGTGCCAGCAGTTTGCTTGGGAGTAACTATGGCTACACCTTC.